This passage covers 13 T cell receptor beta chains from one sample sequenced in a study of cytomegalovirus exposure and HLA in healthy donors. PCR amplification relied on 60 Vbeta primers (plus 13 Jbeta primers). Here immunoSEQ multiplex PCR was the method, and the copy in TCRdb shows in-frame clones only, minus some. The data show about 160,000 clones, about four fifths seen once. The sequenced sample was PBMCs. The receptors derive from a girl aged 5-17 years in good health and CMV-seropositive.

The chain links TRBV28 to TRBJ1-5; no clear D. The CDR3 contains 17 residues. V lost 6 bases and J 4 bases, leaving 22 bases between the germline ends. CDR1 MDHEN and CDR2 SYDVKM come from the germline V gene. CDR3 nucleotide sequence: TGTGCCAGCAGGAGCCCCCTAGGTAGGGTAGCGAATCAGCCCCAGCATTTT. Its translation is CASRSPLGRVANQPQHF.

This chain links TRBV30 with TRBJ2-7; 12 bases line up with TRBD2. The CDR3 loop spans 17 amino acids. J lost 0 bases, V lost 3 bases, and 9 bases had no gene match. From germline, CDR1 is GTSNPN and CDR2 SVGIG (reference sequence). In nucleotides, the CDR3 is TGTGCCTGGAGCCTTCTCCTAGCGGGAGGGAGCTCCTACGAGCAGTACTTC. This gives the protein CAWSLLLAGGSSYEQYF. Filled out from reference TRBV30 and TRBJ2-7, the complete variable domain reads SQTIHQWPATLVQPVGSPLSLECTVEGTSNPNLYWYRQAAGRGLQLLFYSVGIGQISSEVPQNLSASRPQDRQFILSSKKLLLSDSGFYLCAWSLLLAGGSSYEQYFGPGTRLTVT.

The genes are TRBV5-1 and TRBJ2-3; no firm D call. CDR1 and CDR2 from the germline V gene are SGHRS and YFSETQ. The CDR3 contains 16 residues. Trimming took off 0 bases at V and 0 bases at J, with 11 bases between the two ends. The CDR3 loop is CASSLVAGSSTDTQYF. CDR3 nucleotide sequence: TGCGCCAGCAGCTTGGTGGCAGGATCTAGCACAGATACGCAGTATTTT. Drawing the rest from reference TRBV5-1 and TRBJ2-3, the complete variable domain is KAGVTQTPRYLIKTRGQQVTLSCSPISGHRSVSWYQQTPGQGLQFLFEYFSETQRNKGNFPGRFSGRQFSNSRSEMNVSTLELGDSALYLCASSLVAGSSTDTQYFGPGTRLTVL.

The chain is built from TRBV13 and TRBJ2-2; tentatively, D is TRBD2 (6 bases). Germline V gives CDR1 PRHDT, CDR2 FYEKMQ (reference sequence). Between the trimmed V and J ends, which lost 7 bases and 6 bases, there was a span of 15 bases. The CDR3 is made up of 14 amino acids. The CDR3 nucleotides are TGTGCCAGCACCATAGGCGGGGAACCCGGGGAGCTGTTTTTT. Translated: CASTIGGEPGELFF.

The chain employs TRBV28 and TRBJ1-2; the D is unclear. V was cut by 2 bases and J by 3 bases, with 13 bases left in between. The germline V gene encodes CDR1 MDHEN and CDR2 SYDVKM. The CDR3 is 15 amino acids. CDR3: CASSLRPETDYGYTF. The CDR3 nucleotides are TGTGCCAGCAGTTTACGCCCGGAGACGGACTATGGCTACACCTTC.

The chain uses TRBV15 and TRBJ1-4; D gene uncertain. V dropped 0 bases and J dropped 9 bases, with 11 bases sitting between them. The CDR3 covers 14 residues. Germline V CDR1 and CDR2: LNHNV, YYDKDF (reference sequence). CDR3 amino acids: CATSRDPRSQKLFF. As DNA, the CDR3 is TGTGCCACCAGCAGAGATCCACGGAGCCAAAAACTGTTTTTT.

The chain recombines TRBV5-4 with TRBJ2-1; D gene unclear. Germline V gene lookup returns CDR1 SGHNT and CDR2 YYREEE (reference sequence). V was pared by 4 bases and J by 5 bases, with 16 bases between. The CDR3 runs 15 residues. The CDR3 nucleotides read TGTGCCAGCAGCACCCGGGTGACCCTTGACAATGAGCAGTTCTTC. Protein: CASSTRVTLDNEQFF. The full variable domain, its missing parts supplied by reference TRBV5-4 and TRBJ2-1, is ETGVTQSPTHLIKTRGQQVTLRCSSQSGHNTVSWYQQALGQGPQFIFQYYREEENGRGNFPPRFSGLQFPNYSSELNVNALELDDSALYLCASSTRVTLDNEQFFGPGTRLTVL.

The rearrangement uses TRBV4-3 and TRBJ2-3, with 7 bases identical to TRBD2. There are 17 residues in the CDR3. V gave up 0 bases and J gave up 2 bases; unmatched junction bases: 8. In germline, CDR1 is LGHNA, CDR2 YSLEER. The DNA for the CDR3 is TGCGCCAGCAGCCAAGACGGGGCGGGGGAACACACAGATACGCAGTATTTT. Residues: CASSQDGAGEHTDTQYF.

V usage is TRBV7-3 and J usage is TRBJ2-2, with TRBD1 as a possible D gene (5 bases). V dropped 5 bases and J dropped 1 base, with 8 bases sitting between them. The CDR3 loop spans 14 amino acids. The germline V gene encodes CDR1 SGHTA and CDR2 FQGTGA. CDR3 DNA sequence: TGTGCCAGCAGCCTAGGACAGAACACCGGGGAGCTGTTTTTT. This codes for CASSLGQNTGELFF.

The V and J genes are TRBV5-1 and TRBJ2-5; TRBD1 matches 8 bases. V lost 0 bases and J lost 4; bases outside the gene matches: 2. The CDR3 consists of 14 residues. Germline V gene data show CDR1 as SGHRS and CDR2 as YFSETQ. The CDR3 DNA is TGCGCCAGCAGCTTGGGTGACAGGGGAGAGACCCAGTACTTC. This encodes CASSLGDRGETQYF. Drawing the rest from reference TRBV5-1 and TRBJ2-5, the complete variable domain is KAGVTQTPRYLIKTRGQQVTLSCSPISGHRSVSWYQQTPGQGLQFLFEYFSETQRNKGNFPGRFSGRQFSNSRSEMNVSTLELGDSALYLCASSLGDRGETQYFGPGTRLLVL.

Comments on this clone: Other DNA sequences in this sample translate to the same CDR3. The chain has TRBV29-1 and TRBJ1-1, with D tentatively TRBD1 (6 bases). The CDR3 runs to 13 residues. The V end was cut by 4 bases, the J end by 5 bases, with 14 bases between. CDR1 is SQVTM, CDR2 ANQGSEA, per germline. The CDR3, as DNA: TGCAGCGTTGTCGGGGGGGCGGGAACTGAAGCTTTCTTT. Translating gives CSVVGGAGTEAFF.

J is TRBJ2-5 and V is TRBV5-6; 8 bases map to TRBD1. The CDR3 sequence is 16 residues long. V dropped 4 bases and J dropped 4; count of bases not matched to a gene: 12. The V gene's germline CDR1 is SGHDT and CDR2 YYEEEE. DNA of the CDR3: TGTGCCAGCAGCCCCCTGCGGACAGGGATTGGAGAGACCCAGTACTTC. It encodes CASSPLRTGIGETQYF. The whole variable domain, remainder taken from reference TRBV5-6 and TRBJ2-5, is DAGVTQSPTHLIKTRGQQVTLRCSPKSGHDTVSWYQQALGQGPQFIFQYYEEEERQRGNFPDRFSGHQFPNYSSELNVNALLLGDSALYLCASSPLRTGIGETQYFGPGTRLLVL.

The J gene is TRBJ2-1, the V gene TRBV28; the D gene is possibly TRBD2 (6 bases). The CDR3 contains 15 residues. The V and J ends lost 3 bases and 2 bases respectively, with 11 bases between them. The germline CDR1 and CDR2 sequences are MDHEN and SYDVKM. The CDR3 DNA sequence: TGTGCCAGCAGTTTCTTGGCGGGGACCTACAATGAGCAGTTCTTC. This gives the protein CASSFLAGTYNEQFF.